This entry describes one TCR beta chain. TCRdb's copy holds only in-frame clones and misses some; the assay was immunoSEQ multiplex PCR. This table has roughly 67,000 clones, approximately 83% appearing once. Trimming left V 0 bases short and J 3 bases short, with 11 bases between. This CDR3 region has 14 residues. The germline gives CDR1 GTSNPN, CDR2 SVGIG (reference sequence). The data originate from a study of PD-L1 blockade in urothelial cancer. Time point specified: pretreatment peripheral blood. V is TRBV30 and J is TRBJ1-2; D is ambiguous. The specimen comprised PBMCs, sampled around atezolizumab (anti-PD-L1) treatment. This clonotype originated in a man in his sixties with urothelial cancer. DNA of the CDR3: TGTGCCTGGAGTGTACCTCTGCAGTACTATGGCTACACCTTC. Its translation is CAWSVPLQYYGYTF.